Listed below are T cell receptor beta chains from one sample, sequenced in a study of blood T cell repertoires in COVID-19. This table comes from immunoSEQ multiplex PCR, and its TCRdb copy is limited to in-frame clones, with some not included. The sample lists more than 250,000 clones, roughly 85% occurring once. Specimen: PBMCs or T cells enriched from blood (not recorded which). All receptors derive from a woman in her 30s who had recovered from COVID-19. Both conserved end residues are trimmed from each CDR3. D genes are given only for firm matches.

CDR3aa,d_gene,j_gene,v_gene
ASSPSGGYNEQF,TRBD2,TRBJ2-1,TRBV7-3
ASSLEWDRDPYNEQF,TRBD1,TRBJ2-1,TRBV7-8
ASSPEGLAGEQF,TRBD2,TRBJ2-1,TRBV9
ASSTDRGRQRSPLH,TRBD1,TRBJ1-6,TRBV2
ASSSGQQETQY,TRBD1,TRBJ2-5,TRBV5-1
ASSPFPGEAF,-,TRBJ1-1,TRBV18
ASSLGPGWAEAF,-,TRBJ1-1,TRBV5-1
ASSLGGPGEKLF,-,TRBJ1-4,TRBV5-1
ASSYSATPSSPLH,-,TRBJ1-6,TRBV6-5
ASSAGPVGAQPQH,-,TRBJ1-5,TRBV7-2
ASSGVRWARVICQPQH,-,TRBJ1-5,TRBV10-1
ASSLAGTGNTIY,-,TRBJ1-3,TRBV5-5
ASSEMGQGYYGYT,TRBD1,TRBJ1-2,TRBV6-1
ASSQNPGPDTQY,-,TRBJ2-3,TRBV10-2
ASSTPRVGYGYT,-,TRBJ1-2,TRBV7-2
AWGDGGKLF,-,TRBJ1-4,TRBV30
AWSVPGQGYPSNSPLH,TRBD1,TRBJ1-6,TRBV30
ASSVRADRGTEAF,-,TRBJ1-1,TRBV19
ASTKQGAFGNTIY,TRBD1,TRBJ1-3,TRBV19
CYRVDTEAF,-,TRBJ1-1,TRBV30